These 3 T cell receptor beta chains originate from one sample sequenced in a study of T cells in Graves' hyperthyroidism and ophthalmopathy. Amplification yielded TCR beta CDR3 regions, with RNA transcripts as the source. The TCR CDR3 was amplified in a first-round RT-PCR using the HTBI primer set. TCRdb ran MiXCR on the multiplex PCR reads and lists one entry per CDR3 protein. In the table there are 350,000 to 500,000 distinct CDR3 sequences, roughly 15% of which are singletons. The source material was blood. These receptors all stem from a woman between 18 and 29 years old with Graves' hyperthyroidism.

This clonotype was observed at least ten times. This chain joins TRBV20-1 and TRBJ1-5, with 7 nucleotides matching TRBD1. Germline values: CDR1 DFQATT, CDR2 SNEGSKA (reference sequence). The V gene end was trimmed by 3 bases and the J gene end by 9 bases; junction bases not matched to a gene: 8. The CDR3 sequence is 13 residues long. The CDR3 DNA reads TGCAGTGCTAGCGGTAAAGGGGGCACGCCCCAGCATTTT. Its protein product is CSASGKGGTPQHF.

The sample holds many counts of this clonotype. This sequence joins TRBV27 and TRBJ1-2; 8 bases line up with TRBD1. The CDR3 consists of 13 residues. V gave up 3 bases and J gave up 8 bases; unmatched junction bases: 5. Germline CDR1 and CDR2: MNHEY and SMNVEV (reference sequence). CDR3 nucleotide sequence: TGTGCCAGCAGTTTCCGGACAGGGTCGGGCTACACCTTC. This gives the protein CASSFRTGSGYTF.

Many counts were recorded for this clonotype. The J gene is TRBJ2-3, the V gene TRBV6-2 or TRBV6-3; 11 positions match TRBD2. The V and J ends lost 2 bases and 0 bases, in that order; junction bases with no gene match: 10. The CDR3 totals 19 residues. Looked up from germline, CDR1 is MNHEY and CDR2 is SVGEGT. CDR3 amino acids: CASSYDVASGRTSTDTQYF. CDR3 nucleotide sequence: TGTGCCAGCAGTTACGATGTGGCTAGCGGGAGGACAAGCACAGATACGCAGTATTTT.